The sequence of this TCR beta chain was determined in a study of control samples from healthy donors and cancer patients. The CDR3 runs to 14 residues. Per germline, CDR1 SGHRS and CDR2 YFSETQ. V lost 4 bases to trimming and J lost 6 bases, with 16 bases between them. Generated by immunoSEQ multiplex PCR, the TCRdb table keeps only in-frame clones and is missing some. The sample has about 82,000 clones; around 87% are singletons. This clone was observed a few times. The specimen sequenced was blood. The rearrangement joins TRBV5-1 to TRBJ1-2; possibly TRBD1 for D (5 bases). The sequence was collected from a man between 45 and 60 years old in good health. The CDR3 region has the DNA TGCGCCAGCAGCGAGCCCGCGGCAGGGAATGGCTACACCTTC. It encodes CASSEPAAGNGYTF.